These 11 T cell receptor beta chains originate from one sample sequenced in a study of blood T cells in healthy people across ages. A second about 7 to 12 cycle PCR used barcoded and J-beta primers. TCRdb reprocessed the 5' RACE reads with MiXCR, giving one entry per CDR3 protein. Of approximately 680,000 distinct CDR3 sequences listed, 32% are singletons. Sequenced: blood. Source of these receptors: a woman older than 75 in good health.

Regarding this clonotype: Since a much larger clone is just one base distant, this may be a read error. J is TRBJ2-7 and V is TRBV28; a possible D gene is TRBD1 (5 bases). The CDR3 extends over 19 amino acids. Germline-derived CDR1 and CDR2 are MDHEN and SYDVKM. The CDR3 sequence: CASNQAYLDSSPVSHEQYF. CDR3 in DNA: TGTGCCAGCAATCAGGCTTATCTTGACAGCTCCCCAGTCTCCCACGAGCAGTACTTC.

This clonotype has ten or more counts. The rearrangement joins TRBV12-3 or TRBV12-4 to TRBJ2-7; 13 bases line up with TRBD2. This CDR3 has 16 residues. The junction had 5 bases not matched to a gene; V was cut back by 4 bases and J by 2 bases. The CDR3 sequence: CASSSGLAGVPYEQYF. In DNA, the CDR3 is TGTGCCAGCAGTTCAGGACTAGCGGGGGTACCCTACGAGCAGTACTTC.

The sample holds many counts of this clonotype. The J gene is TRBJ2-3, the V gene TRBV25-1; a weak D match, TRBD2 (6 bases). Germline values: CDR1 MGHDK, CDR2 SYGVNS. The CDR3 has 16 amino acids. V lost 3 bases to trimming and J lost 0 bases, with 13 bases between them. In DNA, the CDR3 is TGTGCCAGCAGTGACCTCGGAGGGGTTAGCACAGATACGCAGTATTTT. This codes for CASSDLGGVSTDTQYF.

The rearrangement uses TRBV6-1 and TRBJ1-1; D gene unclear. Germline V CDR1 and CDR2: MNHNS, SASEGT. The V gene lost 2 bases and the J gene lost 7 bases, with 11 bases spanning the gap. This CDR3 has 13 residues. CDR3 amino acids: CASSEKREFEAFF. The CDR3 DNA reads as TGTGCCAGCAGTGAAAAGAGGGAGTTTGAAGCTTTCTTT.

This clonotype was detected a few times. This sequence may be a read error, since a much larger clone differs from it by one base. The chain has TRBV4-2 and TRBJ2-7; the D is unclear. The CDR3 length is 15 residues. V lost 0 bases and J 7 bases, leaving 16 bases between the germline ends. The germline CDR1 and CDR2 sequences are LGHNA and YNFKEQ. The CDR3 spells CASSQDRAAYNEQYF. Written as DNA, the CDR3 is TGTGCCAGCAGCCAAGATCGGGCGGCCTACAATGAGCAGTACTTC.

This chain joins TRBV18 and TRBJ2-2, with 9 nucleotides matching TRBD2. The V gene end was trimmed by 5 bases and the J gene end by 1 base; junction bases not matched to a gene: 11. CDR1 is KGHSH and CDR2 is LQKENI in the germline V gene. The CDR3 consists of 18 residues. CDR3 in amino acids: CASSFLSGLAENTGELFF. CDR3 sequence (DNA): TGTGCCAGCTCATTCCTATCGGGACTAGCAGAGAACACCGGGGAGCTGTTTTTT. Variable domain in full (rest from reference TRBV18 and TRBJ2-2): NAGVMQNPRHLVRRRGQEARLRCSPMKGHSHVYWYRQLPEEGLKFMVYLQKENIIDESGMPKERFSAEFPKEGPSILRIQQVVRGDSAAYFCASSFLSGLAENTGELFFGEGSRLTVL.

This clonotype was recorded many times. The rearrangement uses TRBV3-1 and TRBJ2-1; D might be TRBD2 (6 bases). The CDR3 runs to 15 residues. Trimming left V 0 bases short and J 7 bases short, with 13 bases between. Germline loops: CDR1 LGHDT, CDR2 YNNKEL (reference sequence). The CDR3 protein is CASSQEWGRENEQFF. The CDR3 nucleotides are TGTGCCAGCAGCCAAGAGTGGGGACGGGAGAATGAGCAGTTCTTC.

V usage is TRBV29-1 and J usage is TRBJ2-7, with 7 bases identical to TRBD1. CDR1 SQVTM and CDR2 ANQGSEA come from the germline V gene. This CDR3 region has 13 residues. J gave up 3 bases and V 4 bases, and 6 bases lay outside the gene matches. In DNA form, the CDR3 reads TGCAGCGTTGGAATAGGACAGGTCTACGAGCAGTACTTC. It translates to CSVGIGQVYEQYF.

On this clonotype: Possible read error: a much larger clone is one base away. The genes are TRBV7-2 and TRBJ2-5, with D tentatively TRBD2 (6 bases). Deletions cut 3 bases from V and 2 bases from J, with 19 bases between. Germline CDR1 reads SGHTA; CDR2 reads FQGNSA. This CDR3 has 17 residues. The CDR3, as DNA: TGTGCCAGCAGCTTCCCCCCCTCGGGACTTCAGCAAGAGACCCAGTACTTC. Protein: CASSFPPSGLQQETQYF.

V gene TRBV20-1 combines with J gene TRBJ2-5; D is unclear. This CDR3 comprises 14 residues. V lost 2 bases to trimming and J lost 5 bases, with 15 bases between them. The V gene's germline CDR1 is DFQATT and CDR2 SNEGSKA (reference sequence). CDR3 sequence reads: CSARQAGPQETQYF. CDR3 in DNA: TGCAGTGCTAGACAGGCAGGACCCCAGGAGACCCAGTACTTC.

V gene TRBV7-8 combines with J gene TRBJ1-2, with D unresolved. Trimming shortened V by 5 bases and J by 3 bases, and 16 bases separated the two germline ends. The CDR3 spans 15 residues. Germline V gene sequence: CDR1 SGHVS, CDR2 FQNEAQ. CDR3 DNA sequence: TGTGCCAGCAGCCAGAGCGCACGGATGGACTATGGCTACACCTTC. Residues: CASSQSARMDYGYTF.